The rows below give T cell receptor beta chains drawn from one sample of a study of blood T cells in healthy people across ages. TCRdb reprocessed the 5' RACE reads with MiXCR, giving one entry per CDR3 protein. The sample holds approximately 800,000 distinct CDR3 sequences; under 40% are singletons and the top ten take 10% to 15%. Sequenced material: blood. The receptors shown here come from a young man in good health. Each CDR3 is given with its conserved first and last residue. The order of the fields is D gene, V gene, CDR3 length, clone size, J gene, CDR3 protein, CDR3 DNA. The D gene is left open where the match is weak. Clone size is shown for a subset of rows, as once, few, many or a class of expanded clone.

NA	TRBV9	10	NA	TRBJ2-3	CASSGDGLYF	TGTGCCAGCAGCGGGGACGGTCTGTATTTT
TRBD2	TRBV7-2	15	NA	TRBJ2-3	CASSWGLAGSHTQYF	TGTGCCAGCAGCTGGGGACTAGCGGGGAGCCATACGCAGTATTTT
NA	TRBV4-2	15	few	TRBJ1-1	CASSQGTAENTEAFF	TGTGCCAGCAGCCAAGGGACAGCTGAGAACACTGAAGCTTTCTTT
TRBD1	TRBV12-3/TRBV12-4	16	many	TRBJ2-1	CASSIGDRGIVNEQFF	TGTGCCAGCAGTATCGGAGACAGGGGGATTGTGAATGAGCAGTTCTTC
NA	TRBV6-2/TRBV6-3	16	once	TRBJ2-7	CASSSIGTKDSDEQYF	TGTGCCAGCAGCTCGATCGGGACAAAAGACTCCGACGAGCAGTACTTC
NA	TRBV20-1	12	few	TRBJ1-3	CSASRAGDTIYF	TGCAGTGCTAGCCGCGCAGGGGACACCATATATTTT
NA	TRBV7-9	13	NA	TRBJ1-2	CASSLDRTYGYTF	TGTGCCAGCAGCTTAGACAGAACCTATGGCTACACCTTC
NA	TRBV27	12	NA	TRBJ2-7	CASSSTLFEQYF	TGTGCCAGCAGTTCCACCCTCTTCGAGCAGTACTTC
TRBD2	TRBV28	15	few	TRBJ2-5	CASSLGGELAETQYF	TGTGCCAGCAGTTTGGGGGGGGAACTAGCGGAGACCCAGTACTTC
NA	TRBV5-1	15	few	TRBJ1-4	CASSGFFGTDEKLFF	TGCGCCAGCAGCGGATTTTTTGGTACGGATGAAAAACTGTTTTTT
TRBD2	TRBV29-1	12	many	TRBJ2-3	CSIRLAGDPQYF	TGCAGCATCAGACTAGCGGGGGATCCGCAGTATTTT
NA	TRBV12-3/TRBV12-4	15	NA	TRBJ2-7	CASSLKGTGSYEQYF	TGTGCCAGCAGTTTAAAGGGGACTGGCTCCTACGAGCAGTACTTC
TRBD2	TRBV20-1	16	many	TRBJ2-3	CSARDRRGGHTDTQYF	TGCAGTGCTAGAGATAGGCGCGGGGGGCATACAGATACGCAGTATTTT
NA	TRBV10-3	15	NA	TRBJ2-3	CAISESLASTDTQYF	TGTGCCATCAGTGAGTCTCTAGCCAGCACAGATACGCAGTATTTT
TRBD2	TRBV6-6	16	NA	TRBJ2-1	CASSYSGTSGFDEQFF	TGTGCCAGCAGTTACTCAGGGACTAGCGGGTTTGATGAGCAGTTCTTC
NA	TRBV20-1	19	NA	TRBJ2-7	CSGVLGRGRVRRSTYEQYF	TGCAGTGGGGTACTCGGACGGGGCAGAGTGAGAAGGTCCACCTACGAGCAGTACTTC
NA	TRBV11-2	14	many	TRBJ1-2	CASSSLRGGYGYTF	TGTGCCAGCAGCTCTTTAAGGGGTGGCTATGGCTACACCTTC
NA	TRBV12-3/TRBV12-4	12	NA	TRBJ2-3	CVSMSPRDTQYF	TGTGTCAGCATGAGCCCGAGGGATACGCAGTATTTT
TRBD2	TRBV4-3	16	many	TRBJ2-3	CASSQESSGGFNTQYF	TGCGCCAGCAGCCAAGAATCCAGCGGGGGATTTAATACGCAGTATTTT
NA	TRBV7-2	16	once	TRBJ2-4	CANSLDRSETKNIQYF	TGTGCCAACAGCTTAGACAGGTCCGAAACCAAAAACATTCAGTACTTC